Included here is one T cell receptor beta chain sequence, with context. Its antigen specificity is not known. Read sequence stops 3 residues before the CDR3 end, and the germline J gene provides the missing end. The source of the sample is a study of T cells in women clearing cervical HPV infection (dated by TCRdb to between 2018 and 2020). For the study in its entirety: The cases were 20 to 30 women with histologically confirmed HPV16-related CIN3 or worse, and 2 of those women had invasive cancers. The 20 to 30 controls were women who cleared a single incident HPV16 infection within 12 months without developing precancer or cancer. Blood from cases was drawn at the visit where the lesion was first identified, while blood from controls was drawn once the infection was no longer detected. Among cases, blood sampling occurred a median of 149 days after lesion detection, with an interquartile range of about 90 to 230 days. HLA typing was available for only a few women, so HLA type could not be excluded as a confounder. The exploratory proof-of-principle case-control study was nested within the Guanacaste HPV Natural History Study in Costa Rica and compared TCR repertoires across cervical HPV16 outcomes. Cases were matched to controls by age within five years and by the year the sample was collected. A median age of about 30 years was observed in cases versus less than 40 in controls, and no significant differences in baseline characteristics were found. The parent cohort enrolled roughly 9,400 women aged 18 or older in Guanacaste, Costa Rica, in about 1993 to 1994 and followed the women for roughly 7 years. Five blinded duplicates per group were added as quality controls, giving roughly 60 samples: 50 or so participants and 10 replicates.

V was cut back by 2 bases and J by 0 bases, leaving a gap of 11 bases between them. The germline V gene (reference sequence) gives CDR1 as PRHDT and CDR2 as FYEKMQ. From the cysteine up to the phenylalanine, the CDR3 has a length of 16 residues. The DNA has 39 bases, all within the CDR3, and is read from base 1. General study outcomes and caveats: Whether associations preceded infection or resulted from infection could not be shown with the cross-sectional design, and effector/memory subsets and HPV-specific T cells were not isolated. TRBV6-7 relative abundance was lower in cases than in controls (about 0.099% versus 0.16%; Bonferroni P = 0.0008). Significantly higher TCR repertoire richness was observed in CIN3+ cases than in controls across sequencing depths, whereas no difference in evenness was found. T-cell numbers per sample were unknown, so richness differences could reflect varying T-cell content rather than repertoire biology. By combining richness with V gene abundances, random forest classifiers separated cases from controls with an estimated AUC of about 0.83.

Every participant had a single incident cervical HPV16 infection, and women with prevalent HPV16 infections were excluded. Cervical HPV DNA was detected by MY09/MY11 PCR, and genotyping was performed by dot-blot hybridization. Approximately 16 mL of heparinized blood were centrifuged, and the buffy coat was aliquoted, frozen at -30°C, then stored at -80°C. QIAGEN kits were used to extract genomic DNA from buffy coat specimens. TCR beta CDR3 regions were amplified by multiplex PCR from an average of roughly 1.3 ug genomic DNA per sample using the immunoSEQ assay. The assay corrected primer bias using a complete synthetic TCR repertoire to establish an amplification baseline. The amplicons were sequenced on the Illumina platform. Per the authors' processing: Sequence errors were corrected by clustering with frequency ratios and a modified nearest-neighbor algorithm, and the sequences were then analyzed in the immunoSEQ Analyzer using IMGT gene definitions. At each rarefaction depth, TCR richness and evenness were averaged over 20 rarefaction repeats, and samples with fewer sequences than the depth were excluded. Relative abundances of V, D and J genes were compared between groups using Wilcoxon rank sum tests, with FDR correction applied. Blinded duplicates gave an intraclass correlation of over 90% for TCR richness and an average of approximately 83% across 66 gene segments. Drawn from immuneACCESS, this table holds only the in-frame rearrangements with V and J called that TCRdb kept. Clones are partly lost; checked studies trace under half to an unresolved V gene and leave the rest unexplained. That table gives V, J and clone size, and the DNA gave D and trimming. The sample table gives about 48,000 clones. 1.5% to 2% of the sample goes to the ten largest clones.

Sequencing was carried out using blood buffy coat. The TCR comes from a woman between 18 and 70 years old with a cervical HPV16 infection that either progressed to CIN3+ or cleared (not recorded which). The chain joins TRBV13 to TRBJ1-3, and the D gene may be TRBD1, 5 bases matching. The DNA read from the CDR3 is TGTGCCAGCAGCTTACTCCAGGGCTCCTCTGGAAACACC. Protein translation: CASSLLQGSSGNT. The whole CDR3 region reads CASSLLQGSSGNTIYF. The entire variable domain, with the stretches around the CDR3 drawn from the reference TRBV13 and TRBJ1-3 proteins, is AAGVIQSPRHLIKEKRETATLKCYPIPRHDTVYWYQQGPGQDPQFLISFYEKMQSDKGSIPDRFSAQQFSDYHSELNMSSLELGDSALYFCASSLLQGSSGNTIYFGEGSWLTVV.